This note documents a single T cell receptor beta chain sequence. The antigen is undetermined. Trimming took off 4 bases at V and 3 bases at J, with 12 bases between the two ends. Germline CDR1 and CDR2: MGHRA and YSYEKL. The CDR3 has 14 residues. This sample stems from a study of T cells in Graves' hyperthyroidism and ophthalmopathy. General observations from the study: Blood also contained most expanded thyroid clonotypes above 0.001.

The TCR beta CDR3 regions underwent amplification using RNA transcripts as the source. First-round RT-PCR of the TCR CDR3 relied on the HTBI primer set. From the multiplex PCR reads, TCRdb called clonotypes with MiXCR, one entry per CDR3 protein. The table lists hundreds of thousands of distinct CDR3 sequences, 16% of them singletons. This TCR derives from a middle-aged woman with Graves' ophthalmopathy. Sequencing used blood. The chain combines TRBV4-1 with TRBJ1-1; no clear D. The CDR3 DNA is TGCGCCAGCAGCCTTTCCGAGCGTGACACTGAAGCTTTCTTT. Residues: CASSLSERDTEAFF.